This entry describes one T cell receptor (beta chain). Its antigen is undetermined. Measured with immunoSEQ multiplex PCR; TCRdb has only the in-frame clones, and not every one. This table holds some 66,000 clones, about four fifths found once. The record originates from a study of OX40 agonist ivuxolimab in advanced cancers. Study conclusions and caveats: In a subset of nonresponders, normalized T-cell clonal expansion was also low.

This CDR3 has 15 amino acids. The germline gives CDR1 SGHRS, CDR2 YFSETQ. The V end lost 4 bases, the J end lost 7 bases, and 17 bases lay between the germline ends. V usage is TRBV5-1 and J usage is TRBJ1-4; D may be TRBD1 (6 bases). The sequences come from CD4+ or CD8+ T cells sorted from blood, collected in a trial of the OX40 agonist ivuxolimab. This receptor was taken from an adult with an advanced solid tumor such as melanoma, head and neck, liver or kidney cancer. Written as DNA, the CDR3 is TGCGCCAGCAGCCTTTCTCAGGGGTTTGGTGAAAAACTGTTTTTT. Translating it yields CASSLSQGFGEKLFF.